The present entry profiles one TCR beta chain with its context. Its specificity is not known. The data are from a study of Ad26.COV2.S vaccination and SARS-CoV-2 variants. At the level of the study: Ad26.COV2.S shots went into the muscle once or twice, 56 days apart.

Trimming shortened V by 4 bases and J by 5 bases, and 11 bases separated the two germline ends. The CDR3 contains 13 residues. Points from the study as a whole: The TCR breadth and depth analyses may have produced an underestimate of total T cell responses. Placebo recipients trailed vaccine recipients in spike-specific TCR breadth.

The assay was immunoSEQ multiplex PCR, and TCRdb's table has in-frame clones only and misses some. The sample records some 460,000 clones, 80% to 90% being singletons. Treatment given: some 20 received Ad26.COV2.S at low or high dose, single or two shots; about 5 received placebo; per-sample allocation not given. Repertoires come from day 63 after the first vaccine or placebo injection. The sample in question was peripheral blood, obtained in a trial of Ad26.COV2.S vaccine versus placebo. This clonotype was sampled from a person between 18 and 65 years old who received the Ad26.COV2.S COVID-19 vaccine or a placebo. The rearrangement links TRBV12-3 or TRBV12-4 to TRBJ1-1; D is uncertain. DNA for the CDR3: TGTGCCAGCAGTTATAGGACGACGACTGAAGCTTTCTTT. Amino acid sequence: CASSYRTTTEAFF.